This T cell receptor beta chain was sequenced for a study of cytomegalovirus exposure and HLA in healthy donors. Points from the study as a whole: TCR beta V segments were, for the most part, productive about 87% or about 30% of the time in an earlier analysis. An analysis that was carried out later associated 15,000 to 20,000 TCR beta sequences with HLA alleles at 0.05 false discovery rate.

Primers: 60 Vbeta forward and 13 Jbeta reverse. Clones were read by immunoSEQ multiplex PCR, and TCRdb kept only the in-frame ones, dropping some. In all, the sample yields approximately 190,000 clones. Notes on this clone: Its antigen is as yet unknown.

The sequenced sample consisted of PBMCs. The sequence came from a man younger than 40 in good health and CMV-seronegative.

The CDR3: CASRRPGLAPYEQYF. The CDR3 DNA is TGTGCCAGCAGGCGCCCGGGACTAGCACCCTACGAGCAGTACTTC. This sequence joins TRBV27 and TRBJ2-7, with 9 positions matching TRBD2. CDR1 is MNHEY and CDR2 is SMNVEV in the germline V gene (reference sequence). The CDR3 is made up of 15 amino acids. With 6 bases clipped from V and 2 bases from J, the junction kept 8 bases outside the gene matches.